The 21 T cell receptor beta chains reported below all come from one sample, sequenced in a study of shared clonotypes between healthy human individuals. The assay was immunoSEQ multiplex PCR, and TCRdb's table has in-frame clones only and misses some. Of about 2.1 million clones listed, 90% to 95% were seen once; the top ten hold 1.5% to 2%. CD45RO-negative, CCR7-selected cells formed the naive CD8 fraction, which excluded terminally differentiated effector memory CD45RA+ cells. The material sequenced was naive CD8+ T cells from PBMCs. The receptors originated from a man between 18 and 35 years old in good health. Some clones in this sample may be carry-over from other donors' samples.

This CDR3 is CASSLAGVSYNEQFF. Here the CDR3 DNA reads TGTGCCAGCAGCCTAGCGGGAGTCTCCTACAATGAGCAGTTCTTC. The V gene is TRBV6-5, the J gene TRBJ2-1, with 10 nucleotides matching TRBD2. The CDR3 loop spans 15 amino acids. Germline values: CDR1 MNHEY, CDR2 SVGAGI. V lost 6 bases, J lost 0 bases, and 2 bases stayed unmatched.

The genes are TRBV28 and TRBJ2-3; 15 nucleotides agree with TRBD2. The CDR3 extends over 19 amino acids. V shed 1 base, J shed 0 bases, and the junction held 5 bases outside the gene matches. Germline-derived CDR1 and CDR2 are MDHEN and SYDVKM. As DNA, the CDR3 is TGTGCCAGCAGTTTATTCGGGGGGACTAGCGGGAGGAGCACAGATACGCAGTATTTT. Protein sequence: CASSLFGGTSGRSTDTQYF. Drawing the rest from reference TRBV28 and TRBJ2-3, the complete variable domain is DVKVTQSSRYLVKRTGEKVFLECVQDMDHENMFWYRQDPGLGLRLIYFSYDVKMKEKGDIPEGYSVSREKKERFSLILESASTNQTSMYLCASSLFGGTSGRSTDTQYFGPGTRLTVL.

This chain joins TRBV9 and TRBJ2-7; D perhaps matches TRBD1 (6 bases). Trimming removed 0 bases from V and 2 bases from J, with 9 bases in between. Germline V gene lookup returns CDR1 SGDLS and CDR2 YYNGEE. This CDR3 is built from 14 residues. The CDR3 spells CASSVDRVAYEQYF. The CDR3 region has the DNA TGTGCCAGCAGCGTAGACAGGGTAGCCTACGAGCAGTACTTC.

Regarding this clone: The same CDR3 can be traced to other DNA sequences in this sample. The chain combines TRBV9 with TRBJ2-7; 11 bases agree with TRBD2. Per the germline V gene, CDR1 is SGDLS and CDR2 is YYNGEE. V lost 4 bases and J lost 4; bases outside the gene matches: 7. This CDR3 is 15 amino acids long. The CDR3 loop reads CASSPSGTSGYEQYF. CDR3 sequence (DNA): TGTGCCAGCAGCCCGTCCGGGACTAGCGGTTACGAGCAGTACTTC.

This clone is a singleton in its sample. The chain employs TRBV6-5 and TRBJ1-1; TRBD1 might be the D (5 bases). CDR1 and CDR2 (germline): MNHEY, SVGAGI. V lost 0 bases and J lost 6, with 17 bases in between. The CDR3 loop spans 16 amino acids. For the CDR3, the DNA is TGTGCCAGCAGTTACTCGATAGGGGCCAGGGCCTCTGAAGCTTTCTTT. It yields the protein CASSYSIGARASEAFF.

This chain connects TRBV2 to TRBJ1-1, with a tentative D call TRBD1 (5 bases). Germline values: CDR1 SNHLY, CDR2 FYNNEI. This CDR3 has 11 amino acids. V shed 8 bases and J shed 10 bases, with 14 bases lying between them. CDR3 nucleotide sequence: TGTGCCAGCCTCACCTGGGGCCGAGCTTTCTTT. It is translated as CASLTWGRAFF.

The chain couples TRBV29-1 to TRBJ2-7, with TRBD2 matching over 8 bases. The CDR3 is 15 amino acids. The germline gives CDR1 SQVTM, CDR2 ANQGSEA. With 3 bases clipped from V and 0 bases from J, the junction kept 7 bases outside the gene matches. CDR3 sequence (DNA): TGCAGCGTTGAGCTGGCTAGCGGGCGCTCCTACGAGCAGTACTTC. It yields the protein CSVELASGRSYEQYF.

A note on this clone: This same CDR3 is encoded by further DNA sequences in the sample. The chain employs TRBV9 and TRBJ2-7; D is unclear. Germline loops: CDR1 SGDLS, CDR2 YYNGEE. This CDR3 contains 12 residues. V was pared by 3 bases and J by 0 bases, with 4 bases between. The CDR3 protein is CASSGTSYEQYF. CDR3 coding DNA: TGTGCCAGCAGCGGGACCTCCTACGAGCAGTACTTC.

This clone was seen only once. J is TRBJ1-1 and V is TRBV6-5; D gene ambiguous. Germline V gene lookup returns CDR1 MNHEY and CDR2 SVGAGI. Trimming removed 2 bases at V and 0 bases at J, with 13 bases between. CDR3 length: 16 residues. CDR3 nucleotides: TGTGCCAGCAGTTACGGCGACACGTTCATGAACACTGAAGCTTTCTTT. Translated, it gives CASSYGDTFMNTEAFF.

The chain couples TRBV6-5 to TRBJ2-1, with 10 bases identical to TRBD2. Germline loops: CDR1 MNHEY, CDR2 SVGAGI. Unmatched junction bases numbered 7, after V lost 6 bases and J lost 5 bases. This CDR3 has 15 residues. The CDR3 protein is CASSLAGEANNEQFF. DNA for the CDR3: TGTGCCAGCAGCCTAGCGGGAGAAGCTAACAATGAGCAGTTCTTC.

The gene calls are TRBV19 and TRBJ2-7, with unresolved D. Germline V gene data show CDR1 as LNHDA and CDR2 as SQIVND (reference sequence). V was trimmed by 2 bases and J by 0 bases, leaving 23 bases between them. The CDR3 is 19 residues long. The CDR3 DNA reads as TGTGCCAGTAGTATAAGTGTAGTCGGCACCCCTTCAGGCTCCTACGAGCAGTACTTC. Its translation: CASSISVVGTPSGSYEQYF.

This clone was counted between two and nine times. The same CDR3 also results from other DNA sequences found in this sample. The V and J genes are TRBV18 and TRBJ2-5; D not resolved. V was trimmed by 2 bases and J by 5 bases, leaving 3 bases between them. The CDR3 extends over 11 amino acids. Germline V gene lookup returns CDR1 KGHSH and CDR2 LQKENI. CDR3 protein: CASSPGETQYF. The CDR3, as DNA: TGTGCCAGCTCACCAGGGGAGACCCAGTACTTC.

This chain uses TRBV19 with TRBJ2-7, with TRBD1 identical over 8 bases. This CDR3 comprises 17 residues. Germline trimming cut 5 bases from V and 2 bases from J; bases unmatched to any gene: 14. Germline CDR1 is LNHDA and CDR2 is SQIVND (reference sequence). The CDR3: CASSPYSGQETPYEQYF. CDR3 DNA sequence: TGTGCCAGTAGTCCTTACTCGGGACAGGAGACCCCCTACGAGCAGTACTTC.

The chain combines TRBV5-4 with TRBJ2-1; 10 positions agree with TRBD1. Germline CDR1 reads SGHNT; CDR2 reads YYREEE (reference sequence). The CDR3 is made up of 13 amino acids. V gave up 5 bases and J gave up 8 bases; unmatched junction bases: 4. DNA for the CDR3: TGTGCCAGCAGGGGGGACAGGGGCTATGAGCAGTTCTTC. Its protein is CASRGDRGYEQFF.

V gene TRBV9 combines with J gene TRBJ1-2; a possible D gene is TRBD1 (5 bases). This CDR3 contains 15 residues. CDR1 SGDLS and CDR2 YYNGEE come from the germline V gene. V lost 3 bases and J lost 2, with 14 bases in between. In DNA, the CDR3 is TGTGCCAGCAGCGAGAACAGGTACGAAAACTATGGCTACACCTTC. As protein: CASSENRYENYGYTF.

A word on this clone: The same CDR3 also results from other DNA sequences found in this sample. The rearrangement uses TRBV4-1 and TRBJ2-3; no firm D call. Germline CDR1 and CDR2: MGHRA and YSYEKL. CDR3 length equals 14 residues. The germline V and J ends were trimmed by 1 base and 0 bases, with 5 bases remaining between them. CDR3 sequence: CASSQVGSTDTQYF. The CDR3 DNA reads TGCGCCAGCAGCCAAGTGGGCAGCACAGATACGCAGTATTTT.

The J gene is TRBJ2-7, the V gene TRBV7-9; the D gene is possibly TRBD2 (5 bases). V lost 5 bases to trimming and J lost 3 bases, with 11 bases between them. The CDR3 spans 13 residues. CDR1 and CDR2 (germline): SEHNR, FQNEAQ (reference sequence). The CDR3 is CASSGRRGYEQYF. The CDR3 bases are TGTGCCAGCAGCGGCCGTCGGGGCTACGAGCAGTACTTC.

The chain employs TRBV9 and TRBJ2-7; D ambiguous. The CDR3 contains 14 residues. Germline V lookup: CDR1 SGDLS, CDR2 YYNGEE. V shed 1 base and J shed 0 bases, with 8 bases lying between them. CDR3 amino acids: CASSVMPSSYEQYF. The CDR3, as DNA: TGTGCCAGCAGCGTAATGCCGAGCTCCTACGAGCAGTACTTC.

The genes are TRBV28 and TRBJ2-7; D remains ambiguous. The CDR3 spans 16 residues. V was trimmed by 7 bases and J by 2 bases, leaving 21 bases between them. The V gene's germline CDR1 is MDHEN and CDR2 SYDVKM. This CDR3 is CASTYARVGSTYEQYF. In nucleotides, the CDR3 is TGTGCCAGCACTTACGCTAGGGTGGGTAGCACCTACGAGCAGTACTTC. The full variable domain, rest sourced from reference TRBV28 and TRBJ2-7, is DVKVTQSSRYLVKRTGEKVFLECVQDMDHENMFWYRQDPGLGLRLIYFSYDVKMKEKGDIPEGYSVSREKKERFSLILESASTNQTSMYLCASTYARVGSTYEQYFGPGTRLTVT.

This sequence joins TRBV7-3 and TRBJ2-2; D gene uncertain. CDR3 length: 13 amino acids. The V and J ends lost 3 bases and 7 bases respectively, with 9 bases between them. CDR1 SGHTA and CDR2 FQGTGA come from the germline V gene. The CDR3 here is CASSFGYGGELFF. CDR3 sequence (DNA): TGTGCCAGCAGCTTTGGGTACGGCGGGGAGCTGTTTTTT.

Worth noting for this clone: Other DNA sequences in the sample encode the same CDR3. The chain employs TRBV7-2 and TRBJ2-7, with D tentatively TRBD2 (6 bases). The V and J ends lost 5 bases and 4 bases respectively, with 12 bases between them. Germline-derived CDR1 and CDR2 are SGHTA and FQGNSA. This CDR3 region has 13 residues. Written as DNA, the CDR3 is TGTGCCAGCAGCCCCGGAGGGTCGTACGAGCAGTACTTC. Its translation: CASSPGGSYEQYF.